The rows below give T cell receptor beta chains drawn from one sample of a study of cytomegalovirus exposure and HLA in healthy donors. Clones were read by immunoSEQ multiplex PCR, and TCRdb kept only the in-frame ones, dropping some. Among under 130,000 clones, 74% were seen once, and the ten largest hold roughly 2.7%. The specimen sequenced was PBMCs. The receptors shown here come from a man aged 45-60 years in good health and CMV-seropositive. The CDR3 runs from the conserved cysteine through the conserved F or W. The D gene is left open where the match is weak. Not every row has a clone size; where given, it reads once, few, many or a size class.

clone_size: NA; j_call: TRBJ2-1; v_call: TRBV9; d_call: TRBD2; cdr3_aa: CASSVRASGRSSYNEQFF; cdr3_nt: TGTGCCAGCAGCGTGAGGGCTAGCGGACGGAGCTCCTACAATGAGCAGTTCTTC
clone_size: few; j_call: TRBJ1-2; v_call: TRBV5-6; d_call: TRBD1; cdr3_aa: CASSRDRTTNYGYTF; cdr3_nt: TGTGCCAGCAGTCGGGACAGAACCACTAACTATGGCTACACCTTC
clone_size: once; j_call: TRBJ2-7; v_call: TRBV15; d_call: NA; cdr3_aa: CATSRDRGLPYEQYF; cdr3_nt: TGTGCCACCAGCAGAGATAGGGGACTCCCCTACGAGCAGTACTTC
clone_size: NA; j_call: TRBJ1-1; v_call: TRBV19; d_call: TRBD1; cdr3_aa: CASTNRDRGTEAFF; cdr3_nt: TGTGCCAGTACCAACAGGGACAGAGGCACTGAAGCTTTCTTT
clone_size: few; j_call: TRBJ1-1; v_call: TRBV19; d_call: TRBD1; cdr3_aa: CASRDRGGNTEAFF; cdr3_nt: TGTGCCAGTCGGGACAGGGGAGGAAACACTGAAGCTTTCTTT
clone_size: NA; j_call: TRBJ2-3; v_call: TRBV9; d_call: TRBD2; cdr3_aa: CASSVGDYGGGTDTQYF; cdr3_nt: TGTGCCAGCAGCGTAGGGGACTACGGCGGGGGCACAGATACGCAGTATTTT
clone_size: few; j_call: TRBJ2-5; v_call: TRBV7-9; d_call: NA; cdr3_aa: CASSPGQGNSGASLYF; cdr3_nt: TGTGCCAGCAGCCCTGGACAGGGTAACAGCGGGGCCTCCCTATACTTC
clone_size: few; j_call: TRBJ2-5; v_call: TRBV19; d_call: TRBD1; cdr3_aa: CATRDRIQETQYF; cdr3_nt: TGTGCCACCCGGGACAGAATCCAAGAGACCCAGTACTTC
clone_size: few; j_call: TRBJ2-1; v_call: TRBV29-1; d_call: NA; cdr3_aa: CSVQSRDGTYNEQFF; cdr3_nt: TGCAGCGTCCAAAGCCGGGACGGGACATACAATGAGCAGTTCTTC
clone_size: NA; j_call: TRBJ2-5; v_call: TRBV5-1; d_call: NA; cdr3_aa: CASSLTSSQETQYF; cdr3_nt: TGCGCCAGCAGCTTGACTAGCAGCCAAGAGACCCAGTACTTC
clone_size: once; j_call: TRBJ1-5; v_call: TRBV19; d_call: TRBD1; cdr3_aa: CASSLTGTGNQPQHF; cdr3_nt: TGTGCCAGTAGTCTGACCGGGACAGGCAATCAGCCCCAGCATTTT
clone_size: NA; j_call: TRBJ2-7; v_call: TRBV12-5; d_call: TRBD2; cdr3_aa: CAIAASGLGDEQYF; cdr3_nt: TGTGCTATCGCCGCCTCTGGACTAGGCGACGAGCAGTACTTC
clone_size: NA; j_call: TRBJ2-3; v_call: TRBV7-3; d_call: TRBD2; cdr3_aa: CASSPAGFTDTQYF; cdr3_nt: TGTGCCAGCAGCCCAGCGGGGTTCACAGATACGCAGTATTTT